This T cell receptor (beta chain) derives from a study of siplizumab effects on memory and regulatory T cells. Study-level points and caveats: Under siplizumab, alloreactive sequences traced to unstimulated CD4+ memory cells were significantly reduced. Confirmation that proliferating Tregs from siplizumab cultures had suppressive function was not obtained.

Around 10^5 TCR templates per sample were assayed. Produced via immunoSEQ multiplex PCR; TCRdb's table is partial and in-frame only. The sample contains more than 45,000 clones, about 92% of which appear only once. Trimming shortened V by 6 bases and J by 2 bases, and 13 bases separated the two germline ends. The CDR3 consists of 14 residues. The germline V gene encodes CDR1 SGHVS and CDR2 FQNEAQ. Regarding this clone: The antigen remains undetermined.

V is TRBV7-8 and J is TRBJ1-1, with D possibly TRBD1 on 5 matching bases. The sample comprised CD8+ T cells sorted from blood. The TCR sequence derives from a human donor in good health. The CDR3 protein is CASRAGGGNTEAFF. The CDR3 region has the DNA TGTGCCAGCAGAGCGGGGGGGGGAAACACTGAAGCTTTCTTT.